One sample yielded the 19 T cell receptor beta chains listed below, sequenced in a study of metastatic and nonmetastatic thyroid tumors. Nobody among the patients had been given any treatment before thyroid surgery. MiXCR was used by TCRdb to re-call the PCR reads. Altogether 23,000 or so clones are present, 28% being singletons, with the ten largest covering 13% to 15%. Sequencing was done on a sample of tumor tissue. The receptor set was obtained from a male donor with papillary thyroid cancer or a benign thyroid nodule (not recorded which). Some clones in this sample may be carry-over from other donors' samples.

This clone was counted between two and nine times. The rearrangement links TRBV6-1 to TRBJ2-7; 9 bases are a match to TRBD1. In germline, CDR1 is MNHNS, CDR2 SASEGT. The CDR3 consists of 15 residues. The CDR3: CVNILGTGPMNEQYF. CDR3 nucleotides: TGTGTCAACATCCTTGGGACAGGGCCCATGAACGAGCAGTACTTC.

The J gene is TRBJ1-5, the V gene TRBV20-1, with D unresolved. CDR3 length: 14 residues. Germline assignment: CDR1 DFQATT and CDR2 SNEGSKA (reference sequence). V lost 4 bases, J lost 2 bases, and 12 bases lay in between. The CDR3 loop reads CSAIWGYGNQPQHF. DNA for the CDR3: TGCAGTGCTATCTGGGGTTATGGCAATCAGCCCCAGCATTTT.

This clone has a count of ten or more. The J gene is TRBJ1-1, the V gene TRBV30; D call uncertain. Germline V gives CDR1 GTSNPN, CDR2 SVGIG (reference sequence). V was pared by 3 bases and J by 1 base, with 9 bases between. This CDR3 has 13 amino acids. CDR3 DNA: TGTGCCTGGAGCGGGCCGGAGAACACTGAAGCTTTCTTT. Encoded protein: CAWSGPENTEAFF.

This clone was seen a handful of times. V is TRBV6-1 and J is TRBJ1-2, with D possibly being TRBD1 (5 bases). The CDR3 is made up of 14 amino acids. From germline, CDR1 is MNHNS and CDR2 SASEGT. V was cut by 1 base and J by 7 bases, with 13 bases left in between. The CDR3 sequence: CASSEDPRGGGYTF. CDR3 bases: TGTGCCAGCAGTGAAGACCCCCGGGGGGGTGGCTACACCTTC.

The chain combines TRBV12-3 or TRBV12-4 with TRBJ1-3; D might be TRBD1 (6 bases). The V end was cut by 8 bases, the J end by 10 bases, with 18 bases between. The CDR3 is 13 amino acids. The CDR3 DNA reads TGTGCCAGCGGCAGGACAGTAGAATGGACCATATATTTT. This sequence encodes CASGRTVEWTIYF.

This clone was recorded many times. The chain joins TRBV2 to TRBJ2-1; the D is unclear. The length of the CDR3 is 14 residues. Trimming took off 3 bases at V and 8 bases at J, with 14 bases between the two ends. Per germline, CDR1 SNHLY and CDR2 FYNNEI. CDR3 sequence reads: CASSEDLVGDEQFF. The CDR3 region has the DNA TGTGCCAGCAGTGAGGATCTAGTCGGCGATGAGCAGTTCTTC.

This clone is medium-sized (0.01 to 0.1%) by share. The V gene is TRBV28, the J gene TRBJ2-2, with 10 bases lining up with TRBD1. This CDR3 spans 16 amino acids. Germline assignment: CDR1 MDHEN and CDR2 SYDVKM. Germline trimming cut 7 bases from V and 10 bases from J; bases unmatched to any gene: 15. DNA of the CDR3: TGTGCCAGCACGGGACAGGGGTCGGGATTGGGCGAGGAGCTGTTTTTT. The encoded protein is CASTGQGSGLGEELFF.

The table lists this clone with a few counts. The V gene is TRBV20-1, the J gene TRBJ2-7; TRBD2 agrees at 10 bases. V was clipped by 2 bases and J by 3 bases; unmatched bases: 4. CDR1 and CDR2 (germline): DFQATT, SNEGSKA (reference sequence). The CDR3 extends over 14 amino acids. The CDR3 DNA reads TGCAGTGCTAGAACCGGGACTAGCGACTACGAGCAGTACTTC. This gives the protein CSARTGTSDYEQYF.

This clone was seen only once. V gene TRBV18 combines with J gene TRBJ1-4; no clear D gene. CDR1 is KGHSH, CDR2 LQKENI, per germline. This CDR3 contains 12 residues. V shed 6 bases and J shed 8 bases, with 10 bases lying between them. CDR3 region: CASSPAGEKLFF. The CDR3, as DNA: TGTGCCAGCTCGCCCGCCGGGGAAAAACTGTTTTTT.

The CDR3 spells CASSVVEGTLVGELFF. CDR3 in DNA: TGTGCCAGCAGCGTAGTAGAAGGGACCCTCGTCGGGGAGCTGTTTTTT. This sequence joins TRBV9 and TRBJ2-2; D may correspond to TRBD1 or TRBD2 (5 bases each). The V gene lost 0 bases and the J gene lost 7 bases, with 16 bases spanning the gap. The germline CDR1 and CDR2 sequences are SGDLS and YYNGEE. The CDR3 sequence is 16 residues long.

The chain is built from TRBV28 and TRBJ2-7; 12 bases are a match to TRBD2. Trimming cost V 2 bases and J 6 bases; bases outside gene matches: 20. The CDR3 length is 20 residues. From germline, CDR1 is MDHEN and CDR2 SYDVKM. The CDR3 loop is CASSLLPRGGTSGRFSEQYF. CDR3 nucleotides: TGTGCCAGCAGTTTACTCCCCAGGGGGGGCACTAGCGGGAGGTTTAGCGAGCAGTACTTC.

This clone was seen at least ten times. The chain links TRBV6-1 to TRBJ2-7; TRBD1 or TRBD2 may be the D gene (5 bases each). The J call may be wrong; the DNA end is better matched by TRBJ2-1. The CDR3 is 15 residues long. Germline CDR1 reads MNHNS; CDR2 reads SASEGT. The chain's CDR3 is CASFRDGEVSYEQFF. The DNA of the CDR3 is TGTGCCAGCTTCAGGGACGGAGAAGTCTCCTACGAGCAGTTCTTC.

This clone showed up just a few times. The chain carries TRBV20-1 and TRBJ1-2, with a weak D call TRBD1 (5 bases). V was cut by 6 bases and J by 2 bases, with 16 bases left in between. CDR1 is DFQATT, CDR2 SNEGSKA, per germline (reference sequence). The CDR3 loop spans 14 amino acids. The CDR3 DNA follows: TGCAGTGCCCACTCCAGGGAATCCAACTATGGCTACACCTTC. Translation: CSAHSRESNYGYTF.

The chain joins TRBV27 to TRBJ1-2; D gene ambiguous. Between the trimmed V and J ends, which lost 6 bases and 2 bases, there was a span of 13 bases. This CDR3 has 14 amino acids. Germline V gene data show CDR1 as MNHEY and CDR2 as SMNVEV (reference sequence). The CDR3: CASSTHVSNYGYTF. CDR3 DNA: TGTGCCAGCAGCACACACGTCTCCAACTATGGCTACACCTTC.

V usage is TRBV7-6 and J usage is TRBJ2-7; tentatively, D is TRBD2 (5 bases). With 1 base removed from V and 3 bases from J, the gap between germline ends came to 16 bases. The CDR3 consists of 16 residues. CDR1 SGHVS and CDR2 FNYEAQ come from the germline V gene. The CDR3 protein is CASSLVPQGGDYEQYF. The CDR3 nucleotides read TGTGCCAGCAGCTTAGTCCCCCAAGGAGGCGACTACGAGCAGTACTTC. Variable domain in full (rest from reference TRBV7-6 and TRBJ2-7): GAGVSQSPRYKVTKRGQDVALRCDPISGHVSLYWYRQALGQGPEFLTYFNYEAQQDKSGLPNDRFSAERPEGSISTLTIQRTEQRDSAMYRCASSLVPQGGDYEQYFGPGTRLTVT.

V is TRBV12-3 or TRBV12-4 and J is TRBJ2-5; D gene ambiguous. The CDR3 is 12 residues long. The germline V and J ends were trimmed by 0 bases and 5 bases, with 4 bases remaining between them. DNA of the CDR3: TGTGCCAGCAGTTTAGCGCGTGAGACCCAGTACTTC. It encodes CASSLARETQYF.

This clone was recorded many times. The chain recombines TRBV7-9 with TRBJ1-1; tentative D call: TRBD1 (6 bases). CDR1 is SEHNR and CDR2 is FQNEAQ in the germline V gene (reference sequence). The V end was cut by 5 bases, the J end by 5 bases, with 12 bases between. This CDR3 is 13 amino acids long. CDR3 in DNA: TGTGCCAGCAGCACGACAGGAGAGACTGAAGCTTTCTTT. Translated, it gives CASSTTGETEAFF.

This clone has at least ten counts. V and J are TRBV24-1 and TRBJ2-2; the match to TRBD2 covers 14 bases. CDR3 length equals 20 residues. The V segment lost 0 bases and the J segment 4 bases; nucleotides outside the gene matches: 9. The germline V gene has CDR1 KGHDR and CDR2 SFDVKD. CDR3 DNA sequence: TGTGCCACCAGTGATTTGAGCCCCGGGACTAGCGGGAGCCCCACCGGGGAGCTGTTTTTT. This gives the protein CATSDLSPGTSGSPTGELFF.

This clone was counted a few times. The rearrangement joins TRBV28 to TRBJ2-7, with no clear D. CDR3 size: 15 residues. Trimming left V 5 bases short and J 0 bases short, with 14 bases between. CDR1 is MDHEN and CDR2 is SYDVKM in the germline V gene. The CDR3 is CASSPLYPSSYEQYF. Written as DNA, the CDR3 is TGTGCCAGCAGTCCCCTCTACCCGAGCTCCTACGAGCAGTACTTC.